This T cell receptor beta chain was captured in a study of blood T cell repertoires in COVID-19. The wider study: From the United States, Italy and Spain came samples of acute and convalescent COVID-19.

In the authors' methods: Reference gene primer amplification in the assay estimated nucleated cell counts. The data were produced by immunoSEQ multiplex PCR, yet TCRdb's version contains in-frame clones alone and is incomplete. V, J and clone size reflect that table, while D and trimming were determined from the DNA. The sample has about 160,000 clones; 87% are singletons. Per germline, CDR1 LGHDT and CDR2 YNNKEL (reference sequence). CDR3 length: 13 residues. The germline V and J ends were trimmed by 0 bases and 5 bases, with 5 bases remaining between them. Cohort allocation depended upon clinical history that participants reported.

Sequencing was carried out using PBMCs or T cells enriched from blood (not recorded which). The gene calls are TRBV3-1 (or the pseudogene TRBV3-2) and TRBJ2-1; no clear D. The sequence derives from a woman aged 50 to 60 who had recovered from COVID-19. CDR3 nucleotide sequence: TGTGCCAGCAGCCAAGACCCCAACAATGAGCAGTTCTTC. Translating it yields CASSQDPNNEQFF.